The entry below gives a single T cell receptor beta chain sequence along with its context. What antigen it recognizes has not been identified. No base quality values were provided; no much bigger clone lies one nucleotide off. The library was built by means of 5' RACE. The sample was run on an Illumina HiSeq 2500. A second PCR of about 6 to 11 cycles was run with a J-beta primer mix and a sample-barcoded 5' primer. A unique molecular identifier was introduced onto each TCR beta cDNA molecule by a template-switch 5' adaptor carrying 12 random nucleotides. Each sample yielded at least 2.5 million CDR3-containing paired-end reads. The Mint cDNA synthesis kit, primed by a TRBC-specific oligonucleotide, was used to synthesize first-strand cDNA from all RNA. All cDNA was treated with uracil-DNA glycosylase and then went through a first 18-cycle PCR with the universal primers M1SS and BC2_uni_R. On the study's bioinformatics: For normalization, 1 million high-quality reads, each with a distinct molecular identifier, were randomly selected from each sample. Reads with shared molecular identifiers were discarded instead of being binned into consensus sequences. MiTCR, set to a Q25 quality threshold and the strictest error-elimination algorithm, was used for CDR3 identification, clonotype clustering and error correction. Lower-bound total TCR beta diversity was estimated with a nonparametric unseen species model using Euler transformation. TCRdb reworked the public reads: Q25 trimming with fastp, MiXCR clone assembly, productive beta chains retained. Rows with one shared CDR3 protein collapse into an entry with the most common genes and DNA. The V and J calls and clone size are TCRdb's, not the authors'. The sample table shows some 1.5 million distinct CDR3 sequences, and roughly 30% are seen once. The ten most abundant clones make up roughly 8.2% of the sample.

Germline trimming: 4 bases from V, 2 bases from J; junction bases outside gene matches: 10. Reading the germline V gene (reference sequence) gives CDR1 SEHNR and CDR2 FQNEAQ. Reading from cysteine to phenylalanine, the CDR3 counts 16 amino acids. The retained sequence is limited to the CDR3, 48 bases, with the frame set at the first base. Donors were a few dozen systemically healthy Caucasian individuals from Russia aged roughly 6 to 95 years. Each donor gave approximately 9.4 milliliters of peripheral blood, drawn into EDTA-treated Vacutainer tubes. PBMCs were isolated by Ficoll-Paque density-gradient centrifugation, with at least 6.5 million obtained per sample. Trizol reagent was used to extract total RNA from the PBMCs, yielding at least 5 micrograms per sample. The percentages of naive CD45RAhigh/CD27high T cells were determined by flow cytometry on a PBMC aliquot from every donor. The record originates from a study of blood T cells in healthy people across ages (dated by TCRdb to the mid-2010s). Broadly, across the study: Template switching captured roughly one uniquely barcoded TCR beta cDNA molecule per two T cells in model experiments. Using deep sequencing normalized with unique cDNA molecular identifiers, the study measured how TCR beta repertoire diversity changes with age. The donors were divided into four age groups: young (average around 15 years), middle-aged (almost 40), aged (approximately 62) and long-lived (more than 75). To avoid experimental bias, donors of different ages were distributed randomly across sequencing lanes. Using the same blood draw, the study looked at two additional independent replicas of 1 million unique cDNA reads for two donors, one aged 18 to 30 and the other aged 80 or older. The investigation overall reported the following: Estimates of total diversity from one million sequenced T cells were regarded as lower bounds and underestimates. The long-lived group showed more naive CD4+ T cells, fewer expanded clones and increased TCR diversity than the aged group, suggesting age selection. There was a strong correlation between observed TCR beta diversity and the percentage of naive T cells measured by flow cytometry. Because donor CMV infection status was unknown, age-related changes in expanded clonotypes were potentially confounded. Conclusive comparison of naive and antigen-experienced compartments was prevented by the profiling of bulk unsorted PBMCs. Observed TCR beta diversity per million T cells fell roughly linearly with age, and a significant reduction was already apparent by age around 40.

The source of this sequence is a woman aged 30 to 39 in good health. The chain couples TRBV7-9 to TRBJ1-1, with 7 bases matching TRBD1. Material for sequencing was blood. The CDR3 region reads CASSSPSTGPNTEAFF. The bases are TGTGCCAGCAGCTCCCCTTCGACAGGGCCAAACACTGAAGCTTTCTTT.